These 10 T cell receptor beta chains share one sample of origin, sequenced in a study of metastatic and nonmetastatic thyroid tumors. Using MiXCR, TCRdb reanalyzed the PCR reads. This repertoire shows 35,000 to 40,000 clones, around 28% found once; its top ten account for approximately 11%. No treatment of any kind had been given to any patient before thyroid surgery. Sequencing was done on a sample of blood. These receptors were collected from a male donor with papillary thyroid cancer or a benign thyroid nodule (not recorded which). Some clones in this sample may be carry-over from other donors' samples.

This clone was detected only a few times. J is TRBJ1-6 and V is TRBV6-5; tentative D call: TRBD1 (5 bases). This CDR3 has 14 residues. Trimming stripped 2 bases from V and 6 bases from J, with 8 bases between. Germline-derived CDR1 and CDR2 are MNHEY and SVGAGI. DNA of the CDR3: TGTGCCAGCAGTTACGGCGGGGCTAATTCACCCCTCCACTTT. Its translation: CASSYGGANSPLHF.

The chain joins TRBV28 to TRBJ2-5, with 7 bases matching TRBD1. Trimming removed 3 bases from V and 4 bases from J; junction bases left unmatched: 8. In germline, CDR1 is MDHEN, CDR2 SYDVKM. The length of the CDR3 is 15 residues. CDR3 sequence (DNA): TGTGCCAGCAGTTTTTTAAGGGGGCTTTTAGAGACCCAGTACTTC. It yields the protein CASSFLRGLLETQYF.

The CDR3 here is CASRSGGNTGELFF. CDR3 nucleotide sequence: TGTGCCTCCCGTAGCGGGGGAAACACCGGGGAGCTGTTTTTT. The chain employs TRBV19 and TRBJ2-2; TRBD2 aligns across 9 bases. The CDR3 length is 14 residues. Germline V CDR1 and CDR2: LNHDA, SQIVND (reference sequence). V trimming: 11 bases; J trimming: 2 bases; junction bases outside the gene matches: 6.

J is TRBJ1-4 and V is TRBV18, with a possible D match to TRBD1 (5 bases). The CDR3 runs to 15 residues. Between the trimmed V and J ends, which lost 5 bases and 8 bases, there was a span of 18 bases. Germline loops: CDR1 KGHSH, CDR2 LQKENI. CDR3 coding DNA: TGTGCCAGCTCATTTTCCGGGGGAATCGGGGAAAAACTGTTTTTT. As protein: CASSFSGGIGEKLFF.

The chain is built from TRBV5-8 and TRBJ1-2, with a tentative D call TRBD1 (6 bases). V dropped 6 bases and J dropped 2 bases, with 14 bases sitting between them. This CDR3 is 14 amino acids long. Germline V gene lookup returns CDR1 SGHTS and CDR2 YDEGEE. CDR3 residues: CASTTGLVNYGYTF. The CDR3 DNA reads TGTGCCAGCACCACAGGGTTGGTCAACTATGGCTACACCTTC.

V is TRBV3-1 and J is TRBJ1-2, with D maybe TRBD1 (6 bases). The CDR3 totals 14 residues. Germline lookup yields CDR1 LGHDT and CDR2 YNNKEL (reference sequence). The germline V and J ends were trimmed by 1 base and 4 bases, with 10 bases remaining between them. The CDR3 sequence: CASSQGGLSYGYTF. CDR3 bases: TGTGCCAGCAGCCAAGGGGGGCTGAGCTATGGCTACACCTTC.

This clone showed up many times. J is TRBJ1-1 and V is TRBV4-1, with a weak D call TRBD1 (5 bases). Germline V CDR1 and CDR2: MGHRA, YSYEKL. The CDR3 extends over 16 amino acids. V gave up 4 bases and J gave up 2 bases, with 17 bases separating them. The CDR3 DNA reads TGCGCCAGCAGCCCTACAACTTCGGGGCCTAACACTGAAGCTTTCTTT. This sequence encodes CASSPTTSGPNTEAFF.

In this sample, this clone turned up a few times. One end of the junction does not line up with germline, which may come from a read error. CDR3 nucleotide sequence: TGTGCCATCAGTTCAACAGGTCGGAACACTGAAGCTTTCTTT. Protein sequence: CAISSTGRNTEAFF. V and J are TRBV12-3 or TRBV12-4 and TRBJ1-1; the D gene is possibly TRBD1 (5 bases). This CDR3 has 14 amino acids.

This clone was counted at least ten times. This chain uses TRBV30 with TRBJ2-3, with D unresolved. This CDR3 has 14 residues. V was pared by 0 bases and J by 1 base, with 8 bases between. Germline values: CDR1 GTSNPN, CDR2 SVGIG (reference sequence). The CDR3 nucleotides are TGTGCCTGGAGTGTAAGGCGTGGCACAGATACGCAGTATTTT. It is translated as CAWSVRRGTDTQYF.

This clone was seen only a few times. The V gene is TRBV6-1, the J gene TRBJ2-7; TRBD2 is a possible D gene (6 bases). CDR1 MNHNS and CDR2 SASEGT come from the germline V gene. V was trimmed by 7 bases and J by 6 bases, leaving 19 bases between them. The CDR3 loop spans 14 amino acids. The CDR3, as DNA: TGTGCCAGCACCCAAGATGCGGGGTTTTCCGAGCAGTACTTC. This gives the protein CASTQDAGFSEQYF.